This T cell receptor beta chain originates from a study of T cell changes during pregnancy in multiple sclerosis. This CDR3 region has 16 residues. J gave up 0 bases and V 8 bases, and 13 bases lay outside the gene matches. Germline V lookup: CDR1 SNHLY, CDR2 FYNNEI. Produced via immunoSEQ multiplex PCR; TCRdb's table is partial and in-frame only. The sample holds approximately 100,000 clones; almost 95% are singletons and the top ten take 0.7% to 0.9%. This chain connects TRBV2 to TRBJ2-7; 7 bases fit TRBD2. The clonotype was recovered from a female donor with multiple sclerosis, enrolled in a pregnancy study. Specimen: peripheral blood, collected before pregnancy. CDR3 DNA: TGTGCCAGCTTTCCACTGGGGGGAGGGAACTCCTACGAGCAGTACTTC. Its protein product is CASFPLGGGNSYEQYF.